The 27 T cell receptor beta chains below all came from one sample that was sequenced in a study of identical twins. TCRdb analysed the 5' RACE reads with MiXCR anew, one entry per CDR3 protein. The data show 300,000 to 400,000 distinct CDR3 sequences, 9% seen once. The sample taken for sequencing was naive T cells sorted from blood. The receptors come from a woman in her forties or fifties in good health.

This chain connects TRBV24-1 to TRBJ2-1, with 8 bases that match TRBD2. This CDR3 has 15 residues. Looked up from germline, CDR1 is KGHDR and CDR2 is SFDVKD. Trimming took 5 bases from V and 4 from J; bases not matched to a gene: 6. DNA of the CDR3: TGTGCCACCAGTGGACGGGAGGGCCGTTACAATGAGCAGTTCTTC. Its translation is CATSGREGRYNEQFF.

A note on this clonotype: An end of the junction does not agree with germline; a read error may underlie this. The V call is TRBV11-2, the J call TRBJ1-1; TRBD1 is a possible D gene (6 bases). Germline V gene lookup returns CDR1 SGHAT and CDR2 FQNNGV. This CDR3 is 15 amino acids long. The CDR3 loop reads CASSSTGMVNPEAFF. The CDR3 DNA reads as TGTGCCAGCAGCTCAACAGGGATGGTGAACCCTGAAGCTTTCTTT.

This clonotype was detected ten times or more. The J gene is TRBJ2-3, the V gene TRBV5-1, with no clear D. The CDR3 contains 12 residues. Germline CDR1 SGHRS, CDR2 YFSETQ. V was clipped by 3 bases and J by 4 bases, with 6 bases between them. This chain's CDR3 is CASSYIADTQYF. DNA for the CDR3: TGCGCCAGCAGCTACATCGCAGATACGCAGTATTTT.

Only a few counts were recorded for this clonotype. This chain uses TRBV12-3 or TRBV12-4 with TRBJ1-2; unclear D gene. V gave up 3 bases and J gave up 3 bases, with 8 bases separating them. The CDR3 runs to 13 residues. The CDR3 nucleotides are TGTGCCAGCAGTTTCGACACAGACTATGGCTACACCTTC. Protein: CASSFDTDYGYTF.

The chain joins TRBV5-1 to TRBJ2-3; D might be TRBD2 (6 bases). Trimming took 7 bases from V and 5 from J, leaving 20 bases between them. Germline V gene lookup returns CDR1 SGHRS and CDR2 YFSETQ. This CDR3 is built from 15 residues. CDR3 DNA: TGCGCCAGCGCTGAGGCGGGAAATGGAAAAGATACGCAGTATTTT. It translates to CASAEAGNGKDTQYF.

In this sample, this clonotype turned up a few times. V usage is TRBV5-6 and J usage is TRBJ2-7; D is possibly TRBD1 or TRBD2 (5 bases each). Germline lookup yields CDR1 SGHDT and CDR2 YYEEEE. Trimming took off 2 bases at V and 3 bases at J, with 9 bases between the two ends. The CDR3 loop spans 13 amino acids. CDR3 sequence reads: CASSFGTNYEQYV. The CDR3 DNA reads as TGTGCCAGCAGCTTCGGGACCAACTACGAGCAGTACGTC.

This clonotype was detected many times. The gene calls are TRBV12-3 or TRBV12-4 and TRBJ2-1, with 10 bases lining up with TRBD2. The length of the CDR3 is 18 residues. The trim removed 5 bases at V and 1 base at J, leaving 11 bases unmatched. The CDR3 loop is CASSTGLAVWRSYNEQFF. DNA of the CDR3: TGTGCCAGCAGTACTGGACTAGCGGTCTGGAGGTCCTACAATGAGCAGTTCTTC.

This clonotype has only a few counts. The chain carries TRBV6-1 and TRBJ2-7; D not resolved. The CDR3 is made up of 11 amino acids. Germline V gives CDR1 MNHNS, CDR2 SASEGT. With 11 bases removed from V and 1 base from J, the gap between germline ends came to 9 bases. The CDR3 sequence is CARRVSYEQYF. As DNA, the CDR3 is TGTGCCCGTCGGGTTTCCTACGAGCAGTACTTC.

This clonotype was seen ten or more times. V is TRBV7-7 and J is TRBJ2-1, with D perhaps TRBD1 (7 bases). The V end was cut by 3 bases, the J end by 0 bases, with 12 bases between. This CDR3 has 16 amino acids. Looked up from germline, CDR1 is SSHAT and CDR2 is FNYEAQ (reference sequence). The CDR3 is CASSLGRDSSYNEQFF. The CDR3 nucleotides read TGTGCCAGCAGCTTGGGGCGGGACAGCTCCTACAATGAGCAGTTCTTC.

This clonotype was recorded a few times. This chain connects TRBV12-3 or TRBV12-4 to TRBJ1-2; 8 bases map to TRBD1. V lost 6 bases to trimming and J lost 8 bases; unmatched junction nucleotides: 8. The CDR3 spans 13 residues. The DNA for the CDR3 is TGTGCCAGCAGGGACAGGGTGTTAGGCGGCTACACCTTC. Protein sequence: CASRDRVLGGYTF.

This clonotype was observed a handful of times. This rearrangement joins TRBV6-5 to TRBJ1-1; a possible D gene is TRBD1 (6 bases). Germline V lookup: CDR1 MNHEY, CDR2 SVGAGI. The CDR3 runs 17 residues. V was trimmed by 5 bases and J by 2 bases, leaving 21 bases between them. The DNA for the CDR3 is TGTGCCAGCAGTGCCCAAAACCAAAGGACAGCCAACACTGAAGCTTTCTTT. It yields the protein CASSAQNQRTANTEAFF.

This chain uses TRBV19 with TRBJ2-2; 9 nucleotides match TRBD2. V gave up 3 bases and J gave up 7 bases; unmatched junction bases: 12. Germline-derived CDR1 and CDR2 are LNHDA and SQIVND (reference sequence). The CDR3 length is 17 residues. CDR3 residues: CASSMFRGSGSHGELFF. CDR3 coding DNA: TGTGCCAGTAGTATGTTCCGGGGTAGCGGGAGCCACGGGGAGCTGTTTTTT. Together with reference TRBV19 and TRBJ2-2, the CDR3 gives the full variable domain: DGGITQSPKYLFRKEGQNVTLSCEQNLNHDAMYWYRQDPGQGLRLIYYSQIVNDFQKGDIAEGYSVSREKKESFPLTVTSAQKNPTAFYLCASSMFRGSGSHGELFFGEGSRLTVL.

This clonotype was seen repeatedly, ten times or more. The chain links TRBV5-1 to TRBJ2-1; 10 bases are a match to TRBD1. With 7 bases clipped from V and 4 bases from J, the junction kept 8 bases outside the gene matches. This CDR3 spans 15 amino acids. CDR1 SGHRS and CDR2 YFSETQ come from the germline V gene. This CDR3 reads CASEGTGAFYNEQFF. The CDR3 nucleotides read TGCGCCAGCGAGGGGACAGGGGCCTTTTACAATGAGCAGTTCTTC.

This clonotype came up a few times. This chain's CDR3 is CSARDSGLAYTGELFF. CDR3 in DNA: TGCAGTGCTAGAGATTCGGGACTAGCCTACACCGGGGAGCTGTTTTTT. The chain employs TRBV20-1 and TRBJ2-2; 9 bases map to TRBD2. V was pared by 0 bases and J by 3 bases, with 5 bases of the junction left unmatched. The CDR3 spans 16 residues. Germline V gene sequence: CDR1 DFQATT, CDR2 SNEGSKA (reference sequence).

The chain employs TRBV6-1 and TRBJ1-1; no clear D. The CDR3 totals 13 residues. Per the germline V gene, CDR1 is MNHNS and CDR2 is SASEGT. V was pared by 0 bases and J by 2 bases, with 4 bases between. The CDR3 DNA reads TGTGCCAGCAGTGAAGCCGAAAACACTGAAGCTTTCTTT. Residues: CASSEAENTEAFF.

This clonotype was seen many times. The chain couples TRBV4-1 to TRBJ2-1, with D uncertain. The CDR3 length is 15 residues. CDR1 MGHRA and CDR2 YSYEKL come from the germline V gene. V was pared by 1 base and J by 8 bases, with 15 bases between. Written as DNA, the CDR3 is TGCGCCAGCAGCCAAGGGGAAGCAACCGGCGATGAGCAGTTCTTC. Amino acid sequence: CASSQGEATGDEQFF.

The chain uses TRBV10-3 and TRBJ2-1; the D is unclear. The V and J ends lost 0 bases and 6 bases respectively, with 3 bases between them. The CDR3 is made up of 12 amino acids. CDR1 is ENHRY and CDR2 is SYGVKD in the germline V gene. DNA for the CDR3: TGTGCCATCAGTGAGTCGGTCAATGAGCAGTTCTTC. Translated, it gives CAISESVNEQFF.

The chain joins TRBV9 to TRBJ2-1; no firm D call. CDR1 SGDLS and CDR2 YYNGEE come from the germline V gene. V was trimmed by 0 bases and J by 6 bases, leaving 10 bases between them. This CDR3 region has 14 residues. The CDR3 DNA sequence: TGTGCCAGCAGCGTAGGATCCTCCCTCAATGAGCAGTTCTTC. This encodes CASSVGSSLNEQFF. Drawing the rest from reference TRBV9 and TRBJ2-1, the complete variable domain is DSGVTQTPKHLITATGQRVTLRCSPRSGDLSVYWYQQSLDQGLQFLIQYYNGEERAKGNILERFSAQQFPDLHSELNLSSLELGDSALYFCASSVGSSLNEQFFGPGTRLTVL.

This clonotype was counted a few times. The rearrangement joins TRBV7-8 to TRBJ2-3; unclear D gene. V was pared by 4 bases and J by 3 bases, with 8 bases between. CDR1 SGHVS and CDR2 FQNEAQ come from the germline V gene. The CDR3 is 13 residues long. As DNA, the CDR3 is TGTGCCAGCAGCTCGGCTAAGACAGATACGCAGTATTTT. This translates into CASSSAKTDTQYF.

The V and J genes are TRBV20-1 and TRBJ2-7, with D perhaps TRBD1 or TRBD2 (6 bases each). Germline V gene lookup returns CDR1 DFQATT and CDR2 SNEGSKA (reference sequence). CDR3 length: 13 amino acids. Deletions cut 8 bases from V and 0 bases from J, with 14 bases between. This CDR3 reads CSTGGRSSYEQYF. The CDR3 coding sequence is TGCAGTACTGGGGGGCGAAGCTCCTACGAGCAGTACTTC.

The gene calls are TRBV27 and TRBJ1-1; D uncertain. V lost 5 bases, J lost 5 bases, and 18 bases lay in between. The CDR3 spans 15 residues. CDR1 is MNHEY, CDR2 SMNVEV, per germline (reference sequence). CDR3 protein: CASSPKDPRWTEAFF. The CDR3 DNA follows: TGTGCCAGCAGTCCCAAAGACCCGCGATGGACTGAAGCTTTCTTT.

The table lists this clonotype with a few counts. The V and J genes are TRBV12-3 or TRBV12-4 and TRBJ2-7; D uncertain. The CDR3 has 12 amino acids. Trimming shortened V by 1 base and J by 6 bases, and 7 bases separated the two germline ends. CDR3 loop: CASSLVPSEQYV. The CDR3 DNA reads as TGTGCCAGCAGTTTAGTACCGAGCGAGCAGTACGTC.

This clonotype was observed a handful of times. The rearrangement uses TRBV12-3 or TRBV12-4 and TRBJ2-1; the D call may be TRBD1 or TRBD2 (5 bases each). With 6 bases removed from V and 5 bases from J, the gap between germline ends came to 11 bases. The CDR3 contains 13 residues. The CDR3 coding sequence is TGTGCCAGCAGATCCGGGGCGAACAATGAGCAGTTCTTC. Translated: CASRSGANNEQFF.

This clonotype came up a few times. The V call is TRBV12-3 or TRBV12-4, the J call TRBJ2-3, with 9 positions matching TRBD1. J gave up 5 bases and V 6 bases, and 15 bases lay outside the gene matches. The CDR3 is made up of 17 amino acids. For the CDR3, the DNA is TGTGCCAGCAGCCCACACGGGACAGGGACGGCCCTAGATACGCAGTATTTT. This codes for CASSPHGTGTALDTQYF.

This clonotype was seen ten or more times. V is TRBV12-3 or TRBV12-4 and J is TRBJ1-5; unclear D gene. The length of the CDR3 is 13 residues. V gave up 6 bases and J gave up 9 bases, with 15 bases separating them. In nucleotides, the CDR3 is TGTGCCAGCAGCCAAGGACTGGCTGGGCCCCAGCATTTT. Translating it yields CASSQGLAGPQHF.

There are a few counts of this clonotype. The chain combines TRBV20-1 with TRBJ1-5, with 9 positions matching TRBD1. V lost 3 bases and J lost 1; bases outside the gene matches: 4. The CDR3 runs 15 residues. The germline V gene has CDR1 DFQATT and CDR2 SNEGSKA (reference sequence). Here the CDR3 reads CSARGTGQSNQPQHF. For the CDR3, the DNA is TGCAGTGCTAGGGGGACAGGGCAAAGCAATCAGCCCCAGCATTTT.

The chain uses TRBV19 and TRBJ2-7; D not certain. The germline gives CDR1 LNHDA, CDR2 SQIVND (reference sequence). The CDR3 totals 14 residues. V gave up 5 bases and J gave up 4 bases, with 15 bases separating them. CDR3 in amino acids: CASSPRNSYYEQYF. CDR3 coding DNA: TGTGCCAGTAGTCCCCGGAACAGTTATTACGAGCAGTACTTC.